Following are 25 T cell receptor beta chains from one sample sequenced in a study of T cells in Graves' hyperthyroidism and ophthalmopathy. Template material for amplifying TCR beta CDR3 regions consisted of RNA transcripts. First-round RT-PCR with HTBI primers amplified the TCR CDR3 region. TCRdb analysed the multiplex PCR reads with MiXCR anew, one entry per CDR3 protein. Among some 440,000 distinct CDR3 sequences listed, 15% to 19% were seen once. Sample: blood. The receptors here all came from a woman aged 18-29 years with Graves' hyperthyroidism.

The sample holds many counts of this clonotype. The chain joins TRBV20-1 to TRBJ2-7; 7 bases are a match to TRBD2. This CDR3 has 18 amino acids. With V trimmed by 0 bases and J by 4 bases, 18 bases remained unmatched. The germline gives CDR1 DFQATT, CDR2 SNEGSKA (reference sequence). CDR3 nucleotides: TGCAGTGCTAGAGATAACGGACCTTGGGTAGCGGGCCCTTACGAGCAGTACTTC. Protein sequence: CSARDNGPWVAGPYEQYF.

This clonotype was found a few times. The genes are TRBV6-1 and TRBJ2-3; no firm D call. From germline, CDR1 is MNHNS and CDR2 SASEGT. The length of the CDR3 is 14 residues. Deletions cut 5 bases from V and 4 bases from J, with 13 bases between. CDR3 region: CASSLLWPSDTQYF. In DNA form, the CDR3 reads TGTGCCAGCAGTTTATTGTGGCCCTCAGATACGCAGTATTTT.

Note on this clonotype: With a much larger clone just one base away, this may be a read error. The chain recombines TRBV11-3 with TRBJ2-3; D is ambiguous. The closer fit of TRBJ1-5 to the DNA end suggests the J call may be wrong. This CDR3 is built from 13 residues. Germline CDR1 is SGHNT and CDR2 is YENEEA. The CDR3 is CASSLFLGDTQHF. The CDR3 DNA sequence: TGTGCCAGCAGCTTATTCTTAGGAGATACGCAGCATTTT.

This clonotype was picked up a small number of times. The chain uses TRBV20-1 and TRBJ1-5; 7 bases are a match to TRBD1. CDR1 is DFQATT and CDR2 is SNEGSKA in the germline V gene (reference sequence). With V trimmed by 0 bases and J by 11 bases, 13 bases remained unmatched. The CDR3 extends over 15 amino acids. CDR3 sequence reads: CSARDPGTALGAQHF. CDR3 DNA: TGCAGTGCTAGAGACCCCGGGACAGCCCTCGGGGCCCAGCATTTT.

The V gene is TRBV4-1, the J gene TRBJ1-4, with a weak D call TRBD1 (5 bases). The CDR3 loop spans 17 amino acids. CDR1 is MGHRA and CDR2 is YSYEKL in the germline V gene. V gave up 1 base and J gave up 10 bases, with 22 bases separating them. The CDR3 loop is CASSQGLRGSPRRKLFF. The CDR3 DNA follows: TGCGCCAGCAGCCAAGGGCTCCGGGGGTCGCCAAGAAGAAAACTGTTTTTT.

This clonotype was seen only a few times. The chain combines TRBV7-2 with TRBJ1-6; tentatively, D is TRBD1 (6 bases). This CDR3 contains 16 residues. The V and J ends lost 1 base and 5 bases respectively, with 12 bases between them. Germline V gene data show CDR1 as SGHTA and CDR2 as FQGNSA. CDR3 coding DNA: TGTGCCAGCAGCTTAGGGGGGCCCAGGAATAATTCACCCCTCCACTTT. Residues: CASSLGGPRNNSPLHF.

This clonotype has a count of ten or more. The CDR3 loop is CASSSDRARAEAFF. CDR3 nucleotide sequence: TGTGCCAGCAGCTCGGACAGGGCGAGGGCTGAAGCTTTCTTT. The V and J genes are TRBV13 and TRBJ1-1; 8 bases are shared with TRBD1. Losses at the gene ends were 4 bases for V and 6 bases for J; bases not matched to a gene: 7. The CDR3 extends over 14 amino acids. Germline CDR1 reads PRHDT; CDR2 reads FYEKMQ (reference sequence).

This chain connects TRBV4-1 to TRBJ1-6; D call uncertain. V was clipped by 4 bases and J by 7 bases, with 14 bases between them. The germline V gene has CDR1 MGHRA and CDR2 YSYEKL. The CDR3 is made up of 15 amino acids. This CDR3 reads CASSRGAGYNSPLHF. The CDR3 DNA is TGCGCCAGCAGCCGAGGCGCCGGCTACAATTCACCCCTCCACTTT.

The J gene is TRBJ1-5, the V gene TRBV7-9; no firm D call. The CDR3 loop spans 14 amino acids. Looked up from germline, CDR1 is SEHNR and CDR2 is FQNEAQ (reference sequence). With 5 bases removed from V and 3 bases from J, the gap between germline ends came to 11 bases. CDR3 region: CASSPPGSNQPQHF. Written as DNA, the CDR3 is TGTGCCAGCAGCCCCCCGGGCTCCAATCAGCCCCAGCATTTT.

This clonotype was seen only a few times. V usage is TRBV7-9 and J usage is TRBJ1-1; weak D call: TRBD1 (6 bases). Germline CDR1 SEHNR, CDR2 FQNEAQ (reference sequence). The CDR3 covers 16 residues. Trimming took off 3 bases at V and 1 base at J, with 15 bases between the two ends. As DNA, the CDR3 is TGTGCCAGCAGCTTCCACCCGGGACATACGAACACTGAAGCTTTCTTT. This codes for CASSFHPGHTNTEAFF. Drawing the rest from reference TRBV7-9 and TRBJ1-1, the complete variable domain is DTGVSQNPRHKITKRGQNVTFRCDPISEHNRLYWYRQTLGQGPEFLTYFQNEAQLEKSRLLSDRFSAERPKGSFSTLEIQRTEQGDSAMYLCASSFHPGHTNTEAFFGQGTRLTVV.

This clonotype has a count of ten or more. The chain employs TRBV2 and TRBJ1-5; D is unclear. Germline assignment: CDR1 SNHLY and CDR2 FYNNEI. CDR3 length: 14 amino acids. V lost 2 bases and J lost 7, with 12 bases in between. CDR3 protein: CASSERTRLQPQHF. The CDR3 bases are TGTGCCAGCAGTGAAAGAACAAGGCTCCAGCCCCAGCATTTT.

This clonotype was detected a few times. This chain links TRBV7-3 with TRBJ2-2; D is unclear. Looked up from germline, CDR1 is SGHTA and CDR2 is FQGTGA. Trimming took 1 base from V and 2 from J, leaving 5 bases between them. The CDR3 loop spans 14 amino acids. The CDR3 DNA follows: TGTGCCAGCAGCTTAAAGCTAAACACCGGGGAGCTGTTTTTT. It translates to CASSLKLNTGELFF.

The V call is TRBV5-8, the J call TRBJ2-3; TRBD2 might be the D (5 bases). Germline assignment: CDR1 SGHTS and CDR2 YDEGEE. V shed 4 bases and J shed 3 bases, with 15 bases lying between them. This CDR3 has 15 amino acids. The CDR3 sequence: CASSILAGRTDTQYF. The CDR3 nucleotides read TGTGCCAGCAGCATCCTTGCGGGTAGAACAGATACGCAGTATTTT.

This clonotype was seen repeatedly, ten times or more. The chain recombines TRBV28 with TRBJ2-2; 7 bases are a match to TRBD2. The CDR3 contains 16 residues. Germline V CDR1 and CDR2: MDHEN, SYDVKM. J was trimmed by 1 base and V by 2 bases; bases with no gene match: 4. In DNA form, the CDR3 reads TGTGCCAGCAGTTTACTCCCTAGCGGGAACACCGGGGAGCTGTTTTTT. It encodes CASSLLPSGNTGELFF.

There are many counts of this clonotype. The chain is built from TRBV5-1 and TRBJ2-5; 8 positions match TRBD2. After removal of 0 bases from V and 0 bases from J, the junction contained 4 bases not matched to a gene. The CDR3 sequence is 16 residues long. Looked up from germline, CDR1 is SGHRS and CDR2 is YFSETQ. This chain's CDR3 is CASSLAGLAYQETQYF. The CDR3, as DNA: TGCGCCAGCAGCTTGGCCGGACTAGCCTACCAAGAGACCCAGTACTTC.

This clonotype was seen a few times. This sequence joins TRBV6-1 and TRBJ1-4, with D possibly TRBD1 on 6 matching bases. Per germline, CDR1 MNHNS and CDR2 SASEGT. V shed 7 bases and J shed 7 bases, with 10 bases lying between them. The CDR3 has 12 amino acids. The CDR3 DNA sequence: TGTGCCAGCACAACAGGGTCTGAAAAACTGTTTTTT. Encoded protein: CASTTGSEKLFF.

This chain uses TRBV20-1 with TRBJ2-5; no clear D. The CDR3 is 10 residues long. CDR1 and CDR2 from the germline V gene are DFQATT and SNEGSKA (reference sequence). Deletions cut 7 bases from V and 6 bases from J, with 9 bases between. CDR3 protein: CSVEQQTQYF. CDR3 nucleotide sequence: TGCAGTGTTGAGCAACAGACCCAGTACTTC.

J is TRBJ2-7 and V is TRBV7-9; D unclear. This CDR3 is built from 15 residues. The ends were cut back, 2 bases at V and 4 bases at J, with 15 bases in the middle. The germline V gene has CDR1 SEHNR and CDR2 FQNEAQ (reference sequence). Here the CDR3 DNA reads TGTGCCAGCAGCTTAAGACCCTCATCCCCTTACGAGCAGTACTTC. This encodes CASSLRPSSPYEQYF.

This clonotype showed up many times. This sequence joins TRBV12-3 or TRBV12-4 and TRBJ2-1, with D hard to call. The V end lost 3 bases, the J end lost 7 bases, and 7 bases lay between the germline ends. There are 12 residues in the CDR3. The CDR3 coding sequence is TGTGCCAGCAGTTTTGGCTTTAATGAGCAGTTCTTC. This sequence encodes CASSFGFNEQFF.

This clonotype was found once. A much larger clone differs from this one at a single base, so this may be a read error. The gene calls are TRBV20-1 and TRBJ2-3; no firm D call. Deletions cut 3 bases from V and 5 bases from J, with 15 bases between. Germline V gene data show CDR1 as DFQATT and CDR2 as SNEGSKA (reference sequence). This CDR3 region has 14 residues. Here the CDR3 reads CSASGARRIDTQYF. CDR3 DNA sequence: TGCAGTGCTAGTGGAGCGAGACGCATAGATACGCAGTATTTT.

This clonotype was picked up a small number of times. The chain carries TRBV29-1 and TRBJ2-2, with D tentatively TRBD1 or TRBD2 (6 bases each). Trimming removed 4 bases from V and 7 bases from J, with 16 bases in between. Germline CDR1 SQVTM, CDR2 ANQGSEA. This CDR3 comprises 14 residues. This CDR3 reads CSVADRGLGGELFF. CDR3 in DNA: TGCAGCGTTGCTGATCGGGGGCTCGGCGGGGAGCTGTTTTTT.

This chain links TRBV5-1 with TRBJ2-3; tentative D call: TRBD2 (6 bases). Germline V gives CDR1 SGHRS, CDR2 YFSETQ. There are 15 residues in the CDR3. Trimming removed 0 bases at V and 4 bases at J, with 12 bases between. The CDR3 nucleotides read TGCGCCAGCAGCTTGGCGCCGGAGGGCGCAGATACGCAGTATTTT. Translating it yields CASSLAPEGADTQYF.

This chain's CDR3 is CASSDGPVDTQYF. CDR3 sequence (DNA): TGTGCCAGCAGTGATGGCCCAGTAGATACGCAGTATTTT. The V gene is TRBV2, the J gene TRBJ2-3; D is uncertain. With 3 bases removed from V and 5 bases from J, the gap between germline ends came to 9 bases. The germline V gene encodes CDR1 SNHLY and CDR2 FYNNEI. The CDR3 has 13 residues.

The sample holds many counts of this clonotype. CDR3 in amino acids: CSARYGTSGTSRGETQYF. The CDR3 region has the DNA TGCAGTGCTAGATATGGGACTAGCGGGACATCTCGTGGGGAGACCCAGTACTTC. This sequence joins TRBV20-1 and TRBJ2-5; 13 bases match TRBD2. CDR3 length equals 18 residues. J gave up 5 bases and V 2 bases, and 14 bases lay outside the gene matches. Germline V gene data show CDR1 as DFQATT and CDR2 as SNEGSKA (reference sequence).

This clonotype was seen at least ten times. This sequence joins TRBV28 and TRBJ2-7; a weak D match, TRBD1 (6 bases). Trimming removed 4 bases at V and 3 bases at J, with 13 bases between. Germline V gene lookup returns CDR1 MDHEN and CDR2 SYDVKM. The CDR3 loop spans 14 amino acids. CDR3 loop: CASSYHRENYEQYF. The CDR3 DNA follows: TGTGCCAGCAGTTACCACAGGGAGAACTACGAGCAGTACTTC.